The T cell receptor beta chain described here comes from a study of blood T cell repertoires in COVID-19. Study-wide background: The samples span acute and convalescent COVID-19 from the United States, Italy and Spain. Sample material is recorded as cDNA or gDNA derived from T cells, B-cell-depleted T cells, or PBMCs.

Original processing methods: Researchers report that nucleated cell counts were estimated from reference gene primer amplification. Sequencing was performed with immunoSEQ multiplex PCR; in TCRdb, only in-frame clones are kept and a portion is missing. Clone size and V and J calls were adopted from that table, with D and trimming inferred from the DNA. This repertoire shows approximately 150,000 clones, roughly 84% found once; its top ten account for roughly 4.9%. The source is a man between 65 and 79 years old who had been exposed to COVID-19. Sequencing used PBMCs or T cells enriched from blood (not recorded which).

CDR3 sequence reads: CATSRDTGTNEKLFF. The CDR3 nucleotides read TGTGCCACCTCCCGGGACACGGGTACTAATGAAAAACTGTTTTTT. The J gene is TRBJ1-4, the V gene TRBV15, with D maybe TRBD1 (6 bases). V was shortened by 8 bases and J by 2 bases, with 15 bases between the two germline ends. CDR1 is LNHNV, CDR2 YYDKDF, per germline (reference sequence). The CDR3 totals 15 residues. Filled out from reference TRBV15 and TRBJ1-4, the complete variable domain reads DAMVIQNPRYQVTQFGKPVTLSCSQTLNHNVMYWYQQKSSQAPKLLFHYYDKDFNNEADTPDNFQSRRPNTSFCFLDIRSPGLGDTAMYLCATSRDTGTNEKLFFGSGTQLSVL.